Included here is one TCR beta chain sequence, with context. Its antigen is as yet unknown. TCR beta CDR3 regions were amplified from RNA transcripts. A first-round RT-PCR used HTBI primers, followed by a second-round multiplex PCR. TCRdb re-called the multiplex PCR reads with MiXCR, one entry per CDR3 protein. This table holds around 1,200,000 distinct CDR3 sequences, 36% found once. Enrolled hyperthyroidism patients had a new diagnosis, a duration under 2 months, and an age of 18 to 65. It was on clinical symptoms, serum thyroxine, TRAb, thyroid ultrasound and orbital computed tomography that diagnosis relied. The sample comes from a study of Graves' ophthalmopathy and Graves' hyperthyroidism. The study's findings and limits: The model forecast ophthalmopathy progression, reaching roughly 71% sensitivity and around 73% specificity.

Germline loops: CDR1 SEHNR, CDR2 FQNEAQ (reference sequence). The CDR3 covers 13 residues. V lost 3 bases, J lost 3 bases, and 6 bases lay in between. This sequence was found in an adult man with Graves' hyperthyroidism. The specimen sequenced was peripheral blood or thyroid tissue (not recorded which). This rearrangement joins TRBV7-9 to TRBJ2-1; D call uncertain. The CDR3 protein is CASSFGRYNEQFF. The CDR3 DNA is TGTGCCAGCAGCTTTGGGCGCTACAATGAGCAGTTCTTC.